Sequencing of this TCR beta chain was carried out in a study of shared clonotypes between healthy human individuals. The study's findings and limits: Researchers found naive subsets generally carried larger estimated richness than memory subsets.

Regarding this clone: The target antigen is unknown.

CD45RO-negative CD8 cells positively selected for CCR7 made up the naive population, which excluded terminally differentiated effector memory CD45RA+ cells. Sorted-subset replicate PCRs used 200 to 250 ng DNA, around 27,000 T cell genomes. TCRdb keeps only in-frame clones here, not all; method: immunoSEQ multiplex PCR. The sample has about 2.1 million clones; 85% to 95% are singletons. The specimen sequenced was naive CD8+ T cells from PBMCs. This sequence originates from a man aged 18 to 29 in good health. Some clones in this sample may be carry-over from other donors' samples.

The CDR3 nucleotides are TGTGCCAGCAGCTTCCCGGGACTAGCGGGAGTGGAGACCCAGTACTTC. Its protein is CASSFPGLAGVETQYF. This chain uses TRBV7-9 with TRBJ2-5, with 14 bases that match TRBD2. Germline assignment: CDR1 SEHNR and CDR2 FQNEAQ (reference sequence). Trimming cost V 3 bases and J 5 bases; bases outside gene matches: 5. This CDR3 is 16 amino acids long.